The sequence of this TCR beta chain was determined in a study of T cell repertoires in cytomegalovirus infection. About the study: An indication of both CMV infection and matching HLA type came from public TCR beta signatures. Study results and limitations: HLA-C-restricted CMV clonotypes gave the most frequent clonotype in two of eight donors. Accumulated public TCR beta family frequency recognized individuals carrying CMV together with the relevant HLA.

V lost 4 bases and J lost 4, with 13 bases in between. The CDR3 sequence is 14 residues long. This clonotype was seen repeatedly, ten times or more. What it binds is unknown. TCRdb reanalysed the reads using MiXCR and keeps one entry per CDR3 protein. The profile shows 500,000 to 600,000 distinct CDR3 sequences, more than 15% of them singletons. The sequencing sample was made of CD8+ T cells from PBMCs. This rearrangement joins TRBV12-3 or TRBV12-4 to TRBJ1-1, with TRBD1 as a possible D gene (5 bases). The clonotype comes from a human donor in good health (CMV status not recorded). Some clones in this sample may be carry-over from other donors' samples. The CDR3 bases are TGTGCCAGCAGTTACGGGACCCTGAGCACTGAAGCTTTCTTT. Translated: CASSYGTLSTEAFF.